The 17 T cell receptor beta chains in this list originate from one sample, sequenced in a study of control samples from healthy donors and cancer patients. The repertoire was sequenced with immunoSEQ multiplex PCR; TCRdb's copy has only in-frame clones and lacks some. The sample carries about 36,000 clones, under 95% recorded once. Sequencing was done on a sample of PBMCs. The receptors derive from a man in his forties with colorectal cancer.

The chain combines TRBV6-1 with TRBJ1-1; D gene uncertain. The V gene lost 0 bases and the J gene lost 4 bases, with 9 bases spanning the gap. Looked up from germline, CDR1 is MNHNS and CDR2 is SASEGT. The CDR3 has 14 amino acids. The CDR3 nucleotides are TGTGCCAGCAGTGAAGCGGGCGGGGTCACTGAAGCTTTCTTT. It translates to CASSEAGGVTEAFF.

This chain joins TRBV27 and TRBJ2-1, with D possibly called TRBD1 or TRBD2 (6 bases each). CDR1 MNHEY and CDR2 SMNVEV come from the germline V gene (reference sequence). This CDR3 spans 13 amino acids. V was trimmed by 6 bases and J by 5 bases, leaving 11 bases between them. Written as DNA, the CDR3 is TGTGCCAGCAGGGGGGGCAGTCACAATGAGCAGTTCTTC. Translating gives CASRGGSHNEQFF.

This chain uses TRBV12-3 or TRBV12-4 with TRBJ2-6, with unresolved D. V lost 7 bases to trimming and J lost 3 bases, with 7 bases between them. The length of the CDR3 is 13 residues. The chain's CDR3 is CASTNLGANVLTF. The CDR3 region has the DNA TGTGCCAGCACGAACCTTGGGGCCAACGTCCTGACTTTC.

The V gene is TRBV27, the J gene TRBJ2-7; D is possibly TRBD2 (5 bases). The CDR3 runs to 13 residues. CDR1 is MNHEY and CDR2 is SMNVEV in the germline V gene (reference sequence). V was clipped by 5 bases and J by 0 bases, with 8 bases between them. The CDR3 region has the DNA TGTGCCAGCAGTAAAGGAGGCTCCTACGAGCAGTACTTC. Protein sequence: CASSKGGSYEQYF.

V gene TRBV12-3 or TRBV12-4 combines with J gene TRBJ1-1; D perhaps matches TRBD1 (5 bases). V gave up 5 bases and J gave up 10 bases, with 14 bases separating them. This CDR3 region has 12 residues. The CDR3 here is CASSGLGQGAFF. DNA of the CDR3: TGTGCCAGCAGTGGGTTGGGGCAGGGAGCTTTCTTT.

The gene calls are TRBV9 and TRBJ2-3; D is undetermined. Germline lookup yields CDR1 SGDLS and CDR2 YYNGEE. The CDR3 contains 13 residues. V shed 6 bases and J shed 0 bases, with 8 bases lying between them. CDR3 nucleotides: TGTGCCAGCACGTCGGGTAGCACAGATACGCAGTATTTT. Its protein product is CASTSGSTDTQYF.

The rearrangement uses TRBV6-5 and TRBJ1-1, with D maybe TRBD1 (5 bases). The germline CDR1 and CDR2 sequences are MNHEY and SVGAGI. This CDR3 region has 14 residues. V lost 2 bases, J lost 0 bases, and 7 bases lay in between. Here the CDR3 DNA reads TGTGCCAGCAGTTACCGAGGGGTGAACACTGAAGCTTTCTTT. Its protein product is CASSYRGVNTEAFF.

V usage is TRBV30 and J usage is TRBJ2-7; D gene unclear. CDR1 and CDR2 from the germline V gene are GTSNPN and SVGIG (reference sequence). The CDR3 loop spans 12 amino acids. V dropped 7 bases and J dropped 3 bases, with 13 bases sitting between them. CDR3 sequence (DNA): TGTGCCTCAGGCAAGGACGACTACGAGCAGTACTTC. It translates to CASGKDDYEQYF. Filled out from reference TRBV30 and TRBJ2-7, the complete variable domain reads SQTIHQWPATLVQPVGSPLSLECTVEGTSNPNLYWYRQAAGRGLQLLFYSVGIGQISSEVPQNLSASRPQDRQFILSSKKLLLSDSGFYLCASGKDDYEQYFGPGTRLTVT.

V is TRBV18 and J is TRBJ2-6; D gene uncertain. Germline loops: CDR1 KGHSH, CDR2 LQKENI. The CDR3 loop spans 16 amino acids. V was trimmed by 3 bases and J by 4 bases, leaving 13 bases between them. The CDR3 DNA is TGTGCCAGCTCACCTCCAGAACTCTCCGGGGCCAACGTCCTGACTTTC. Its translation: CASSPPELSGANVLTF.

The genes are TRBV19 and TRBJ1-2; D call uncertain. The germline V gene encodes CDR1 LNHDA and CDR2 SQIVND (reference sequence). Trimming removed 6 bases at V and 1 base at J, with 15 bases between. This CDR3 has 15 residues. This CDR3 is CASRLVGQLNYGYTF. CDR3 in DNA: TGTGCCAGTAGGTTAGTCGGGCAACTTAACTATGGCTACACCTTC.

The V and J genes are TRBV2 and TRBJ2-1; 9 bases line up with TRBD2. The trim removed 7 bases at V and 6 bases at J, leaving 13 bases unmatched. Germline V gene data show CDR1 as SNHLY and CDR2 as FYNNEI. The CDR3 consists of 16 residues. CDR3 amino acids: CASTPLQRGALNEQFF. The CDR3 DNA is TGTGCCAGCACCCCCCTTCAGCGGGGGGCCCTCAATGAGCAGTTCTTC.

V is TRBV11-3 and J is TRBJ1-4; D gene ambiguous. Trimming left V 2 bases short and J 7 bases short, with 5 bases between. Germline values: CDR1 SGHNT, CDR2 YENEEA. The CDR3 is 12 amino acids. The CDR3 DNA is TGTGCCAGCAGCTTACCGGGTGAAAAACTGTTTTTT. This sequence encodes CASSLPGEKLFF. Drawing the rest from reference TRBV11-3 and TRBJ1-4, the complete variable domain is EAGVVQSPRYKIIEKKQPVAFWCNPISGHNTLYWYLQNLGQGPELLIRYENEEAVDDSQLPKDRFSAERLKGVDSTLKIQPAELGDSAVYLCASSLPGEKLFFGSGTQLSVL.

The chain links TRBV18 to TRBJ2-5, with D perhaps TRBD1 (5 bases). The germline V gene has CDR1 KGHSH and CDR2 LQKENI. The V gene lost 2 bases and the J gene lost 0 bases, with 7 bases spanning the gap. This CDR3 region has 14 residues. The DNA of the CDR3 is TGTGCCAGCTCACCAGCAGGGAACCAAGAGACCCAGTACTTC. It codes for CASSPAGNQETQYF.

This chain connects TRBV6-5 to TRBJ2-7; 13 bases line up with TRBD2. V gave up 7 bases and J gave up 0 bases; unmatched junction bases: 3. The germline V gene has CDR1 MNHEY and CDR2 SVGAGI. This CDR3 contains 15 residues. The CDR3 DNA is TGTGCCAGCATCGGGACTAGCGGGGCCTCCTACGAGCAGTACTTC. This gives the protein CASIGTSGASYEQYF.

This clone was counted once. CDR3: CASGSVNTGELFF. The CDR3, as DNA: TGTGCCAGCGGGTCGGTGAACACCGGGGAGCTGTTTTTT. This chain links TRBV9 with TRBJ2-2; D ambiguous. The ends were cut back, 7 bases at V and 1 base at J, with 8 bases in the middle. The CDR3 consists of 13 residues. The germline V gene has CDR1 SGDLS and CDR2 YYNGEE.

V and J are TRBV14 and TRBJ1-6; possibly TRBD1 for D (5 bases). This CDR3 contains 13 residues. Germline V gene sequence: CDR1 SGHDN, CDR2 FVKESK. Between the trimmed V and J ends, which lost 4 bases and 7 bases, there was a span of 8 bases. CDR3 sequence (DNA): TGTGCCAGCAGCCCGACAGAGAATTCACCCCTCCACTTT. Protein product: CASSPTENSPLHF.

The chain links TRBV18 to TRBJ1-1, with no clear D. Trimming stripped 9 bases from V and 0 bases from J, with 11 bases between. The CDR3 has 13 amino acids. Germline values: CDR1 KGHSH, CDR2 LQKENI. For the CDR3, the DNA is TGTGCCAGTTCCCCCCTTCTGAACACTGAAGCTTTCTTT. Amino acids: CASSPLLNTEAFF.